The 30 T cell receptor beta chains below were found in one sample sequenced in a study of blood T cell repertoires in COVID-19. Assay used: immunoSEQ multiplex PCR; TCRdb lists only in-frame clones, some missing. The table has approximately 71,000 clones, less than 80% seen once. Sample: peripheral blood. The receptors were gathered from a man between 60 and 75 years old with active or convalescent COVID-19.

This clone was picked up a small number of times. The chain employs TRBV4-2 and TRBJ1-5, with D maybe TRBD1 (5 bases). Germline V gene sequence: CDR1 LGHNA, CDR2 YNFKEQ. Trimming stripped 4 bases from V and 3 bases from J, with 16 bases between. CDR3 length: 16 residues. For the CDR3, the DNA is TGTGCCAGCAGCCCACAAGCCGGGGGTATCAATCAGCCCCAGCATTTT. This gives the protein CASSPQAGGINQPQHF.

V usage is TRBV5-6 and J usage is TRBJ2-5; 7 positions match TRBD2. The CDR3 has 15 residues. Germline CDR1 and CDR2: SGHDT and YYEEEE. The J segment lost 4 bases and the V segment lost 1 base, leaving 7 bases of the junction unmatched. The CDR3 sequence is CASSLTEGGRETQYF. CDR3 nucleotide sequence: TGTGCCAGCAGCTTGACCGAGGGAGGGAGAGAGACCCAGTACTTC.

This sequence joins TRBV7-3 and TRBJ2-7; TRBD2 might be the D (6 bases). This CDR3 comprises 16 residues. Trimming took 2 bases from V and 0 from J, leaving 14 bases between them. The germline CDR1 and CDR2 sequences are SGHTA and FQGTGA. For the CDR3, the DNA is TGTGCCAGCAGCTTATCGCGGGGCGGCGGCTCCTACGAGCAGTACTTC. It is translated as CASSLSRGGGSYEQYF.

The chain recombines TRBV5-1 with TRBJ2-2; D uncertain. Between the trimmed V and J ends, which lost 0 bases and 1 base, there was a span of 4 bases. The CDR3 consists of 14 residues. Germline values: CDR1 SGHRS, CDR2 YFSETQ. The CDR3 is CASSLVQNTGELFF. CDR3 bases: TGCGCCAGCAGCTTGGTCCAGAACACCGGGGAGCTGTTTTTT. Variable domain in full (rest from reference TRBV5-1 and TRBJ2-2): KAGVTQTPRYLIKTRGQQVTLSCSPISGHRSVSWYQQTPGQGLQFLFEYFSETQRNKGNFPGRFSGRQFSNSRSEMNVSTLELGDSALYLCASSLVQNTGELFFGEGSRLTVL.

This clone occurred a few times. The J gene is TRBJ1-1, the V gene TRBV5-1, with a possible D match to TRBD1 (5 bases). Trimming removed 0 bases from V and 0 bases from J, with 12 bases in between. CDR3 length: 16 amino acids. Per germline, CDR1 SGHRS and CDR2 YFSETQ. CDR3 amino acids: CASSLGSGFMNTEAFF. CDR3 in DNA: TGCGCCAGCAGCTTGGGGTCAGGGTTCATGAACACTGAAGCTTTCTTT.

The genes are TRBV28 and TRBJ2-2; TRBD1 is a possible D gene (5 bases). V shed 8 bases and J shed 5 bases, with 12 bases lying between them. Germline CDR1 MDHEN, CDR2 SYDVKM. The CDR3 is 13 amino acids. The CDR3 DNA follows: TGTGCCAGCGGCCCTCAGGGAACCGGGGAGCTGTTTTTT. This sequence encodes CASGPQGTGELFF.

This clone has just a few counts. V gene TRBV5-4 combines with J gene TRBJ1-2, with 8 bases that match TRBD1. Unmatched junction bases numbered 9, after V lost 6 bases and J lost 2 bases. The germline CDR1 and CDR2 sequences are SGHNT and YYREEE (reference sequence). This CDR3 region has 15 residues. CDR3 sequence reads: CASTYDRGINYGYTF. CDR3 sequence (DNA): TGTGCCAGCACCTACGACAGGGGCATAAACTATGGCTACACCTTC.

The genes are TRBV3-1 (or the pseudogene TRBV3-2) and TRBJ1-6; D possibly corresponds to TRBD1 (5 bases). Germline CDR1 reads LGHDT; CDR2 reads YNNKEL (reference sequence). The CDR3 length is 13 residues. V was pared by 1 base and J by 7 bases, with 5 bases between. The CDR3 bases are TGTGCCAGCAGCCAAGGGGGCAATTCACCCCTCCACTTT. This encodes CASSQGGNSPLHF.

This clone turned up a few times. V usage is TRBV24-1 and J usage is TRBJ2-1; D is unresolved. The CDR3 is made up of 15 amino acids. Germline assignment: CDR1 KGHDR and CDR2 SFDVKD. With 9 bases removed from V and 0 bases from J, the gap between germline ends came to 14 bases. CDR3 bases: TGTGCCACCGGTAGTAGATCTAGCTCCTACAATGAGCAGTTCTTC. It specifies CATGSRSSSYNEQFF.

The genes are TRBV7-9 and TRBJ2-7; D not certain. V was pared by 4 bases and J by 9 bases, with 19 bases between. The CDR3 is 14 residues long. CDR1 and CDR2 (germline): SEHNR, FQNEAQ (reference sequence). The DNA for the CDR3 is TGTGCCAGCAGCTCCGGGTTTTCCTACGAGCGGCAGTACTTC. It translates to CASSSGFSYERQYF.

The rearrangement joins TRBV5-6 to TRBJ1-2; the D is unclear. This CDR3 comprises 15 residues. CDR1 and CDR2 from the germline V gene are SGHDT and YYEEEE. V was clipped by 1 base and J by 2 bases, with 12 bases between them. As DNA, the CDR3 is TGTGCCAGCAGCTTGCCCCCCAGGCGAAACTATGGCTACACCTTC. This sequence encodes CASSLPPRRNYGYTF.

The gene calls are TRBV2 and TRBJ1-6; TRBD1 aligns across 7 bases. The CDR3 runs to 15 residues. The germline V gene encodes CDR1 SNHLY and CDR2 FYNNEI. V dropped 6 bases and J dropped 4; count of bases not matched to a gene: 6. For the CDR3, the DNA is TGTGCCAGCAGGAGGGACAGCGAATATAATTCACCCCTCCACTTT. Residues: CASRRDSEYNSPLHF.

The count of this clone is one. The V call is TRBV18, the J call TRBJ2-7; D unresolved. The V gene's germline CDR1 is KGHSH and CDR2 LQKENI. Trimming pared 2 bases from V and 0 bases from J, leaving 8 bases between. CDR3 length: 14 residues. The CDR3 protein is CASSPSASSYEQYF. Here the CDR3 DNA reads TGTGCCAGCTCACCATCCGCCAGCTCCTACGAGCAGTACTTC. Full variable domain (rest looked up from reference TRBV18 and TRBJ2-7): NAGVMQNPRHLVRRRGQEARLRCSPMKGHSHVYWYRQLPEEGLKFMVYLQKENIIDESGMPKERFSAEFPKEGPSILRIQQVVRGDSAAYFCASSPSASSYEQYFGPGTRLTVT.

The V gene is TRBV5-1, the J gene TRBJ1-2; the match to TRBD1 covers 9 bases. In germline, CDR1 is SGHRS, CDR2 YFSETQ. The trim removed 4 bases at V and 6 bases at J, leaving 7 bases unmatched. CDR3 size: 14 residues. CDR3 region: CASSLIGQGNGYTF. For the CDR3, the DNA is TGCGCCAGCAGCCTTATTGGACAGGGGAATGGCTACACCTTC.

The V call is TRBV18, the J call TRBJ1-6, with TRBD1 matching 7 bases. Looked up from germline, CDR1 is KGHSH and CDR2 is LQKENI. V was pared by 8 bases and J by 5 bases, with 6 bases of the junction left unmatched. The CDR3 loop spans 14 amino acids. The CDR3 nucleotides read TGTGCCAGCGGATCAGACAGGGATAATTCACCCCTCCACTTT. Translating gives CASGSDRDNSPLHF.

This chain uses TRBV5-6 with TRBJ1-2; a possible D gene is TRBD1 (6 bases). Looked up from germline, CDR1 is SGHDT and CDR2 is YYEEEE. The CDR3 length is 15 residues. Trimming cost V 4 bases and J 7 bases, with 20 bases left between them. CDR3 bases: TGTGCCAGCAGCCAGGATTTACAGGGAATCGCTGGCTACACCTTC. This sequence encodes CASSQDLQGIAGYTF. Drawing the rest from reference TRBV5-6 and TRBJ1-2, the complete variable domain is DAGVTQSPTHLIKTRGQQVTLRCSPKSGHDTVSWYQQALGQGPQFIFQYYEEEERQRGNFPDRFSGHQFPNYSSELNVNALLLGDSALYLCASSQDLQGIAGYTFGSGTRLTVV.

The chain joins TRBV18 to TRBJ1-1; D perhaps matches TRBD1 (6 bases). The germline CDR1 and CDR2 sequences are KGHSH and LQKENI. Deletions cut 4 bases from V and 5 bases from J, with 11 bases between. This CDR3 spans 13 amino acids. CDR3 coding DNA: TGTGCCAGCTCACAGGGGGAGCTGACTGAAGCTTTCTTT. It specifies CASSQGELTEAFF. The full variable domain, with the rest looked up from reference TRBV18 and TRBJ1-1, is NAGVMQNPRHLVRRRGQEARLRCSPMKGHSHVYWYRQLPEEGLKFMVYLQKENIIDESGMPKERFSAEFPKEGPSILRIQQVVRGDSAAYFCASSQGELTEAFFGQGTRLTVV.

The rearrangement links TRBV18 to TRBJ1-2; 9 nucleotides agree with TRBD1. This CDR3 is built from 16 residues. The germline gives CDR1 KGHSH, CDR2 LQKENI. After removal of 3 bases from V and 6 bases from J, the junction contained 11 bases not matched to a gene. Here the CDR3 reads CASSPVRTGVEDGYTF. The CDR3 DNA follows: TGTGCCAGCTCACCTGTAAGGACAGGGGTTGAGGATGGCTACACCTTC.

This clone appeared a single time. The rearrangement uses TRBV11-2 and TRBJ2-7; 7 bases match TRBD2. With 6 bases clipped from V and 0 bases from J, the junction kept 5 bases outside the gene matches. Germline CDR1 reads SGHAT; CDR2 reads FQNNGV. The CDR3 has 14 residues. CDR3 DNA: TGTGCCAGCAGTATGGGCGGGAGCTCCTACGAGCAGTACTTC. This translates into CASSMGGSSYEQYF.

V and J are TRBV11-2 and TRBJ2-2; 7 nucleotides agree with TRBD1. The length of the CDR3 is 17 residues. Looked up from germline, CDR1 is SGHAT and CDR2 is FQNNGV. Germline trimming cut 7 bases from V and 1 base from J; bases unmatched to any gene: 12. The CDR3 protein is CASILLSGTENTGELFF. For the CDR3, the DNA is TGTGCCAGCATCCTATTATCCGGGACAGAGAACACCGGGGAGCTGTTTTTT.

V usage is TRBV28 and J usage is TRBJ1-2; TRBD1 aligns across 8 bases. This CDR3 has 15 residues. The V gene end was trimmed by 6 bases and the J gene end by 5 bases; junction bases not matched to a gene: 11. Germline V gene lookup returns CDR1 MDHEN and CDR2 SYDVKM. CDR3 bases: TGTGCCAGCAGGGAAACTGGGACAGGATCTTATGGCTACACCTTC. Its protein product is CASRETGTGSYGYTF.

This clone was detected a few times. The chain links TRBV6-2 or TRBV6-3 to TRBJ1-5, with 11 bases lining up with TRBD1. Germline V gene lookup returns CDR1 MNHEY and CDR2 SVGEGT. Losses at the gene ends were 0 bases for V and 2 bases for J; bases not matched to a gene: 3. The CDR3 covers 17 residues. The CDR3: CASSYSPGQGGNQPQHF. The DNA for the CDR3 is TGTGCCAGCAGTTACTCACCGGGACAGGGGGGCAATCAGCCCCAGCATTTT.

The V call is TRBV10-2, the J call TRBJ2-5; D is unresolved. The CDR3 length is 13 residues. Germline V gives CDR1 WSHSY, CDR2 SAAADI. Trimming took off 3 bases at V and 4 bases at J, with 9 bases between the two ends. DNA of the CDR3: TGCGCCAGCAGTGAAGAAGAGGCAGAGACCCAGTACTTC. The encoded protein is CASSEEEAETQYF.

The CDR3 protein is CASSLQPNLDEQYF. CDR3 bases: TGCGCCAGCAGCTTACAGCCTAACTTAGACGAGCAGTACTTC. The J gene is TRBJ2-7, the V gene TRBV5-1; D is unresolved. This CDR3 comprises 14 residues. Germline-derived CDR1 and CDR2 are SGHRS and YFSETQ. V shed 2 bases and J shed 5 bases, with 14 bases lying between them. The whole variable domain, remainder taken from reference TRBV5-1 and TRBJ2-7, is KAGVTQTPRYLIKTRGQQVTLSCSPISGHRSVSWYQQTPGQGLQFLFEYFSETQRNKGNFPGRFSGRQFSNSRSEMNVSTLELGDSALYLCASSLQPNLDEQYFGPGTRLTVT.

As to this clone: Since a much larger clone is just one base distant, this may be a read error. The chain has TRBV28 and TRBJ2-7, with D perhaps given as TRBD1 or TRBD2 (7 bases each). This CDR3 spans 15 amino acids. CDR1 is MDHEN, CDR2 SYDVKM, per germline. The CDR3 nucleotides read TGTGCCCGCAGGGGGGGCGGGGGCGTCCCTTACGAGCAGTACTTC. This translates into CARRGGGGVPYEQYF.

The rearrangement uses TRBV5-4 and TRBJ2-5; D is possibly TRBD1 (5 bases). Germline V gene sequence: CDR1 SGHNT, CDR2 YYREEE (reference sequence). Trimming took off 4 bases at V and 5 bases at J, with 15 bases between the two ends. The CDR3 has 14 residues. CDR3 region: CASSLQEKGETQYF. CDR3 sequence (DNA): TGTGCCAGCAGCCTTCAGGAGAAGGGGGAGACCCAGTACTTC.

CDR3 nucleotides: TGTGCCAGCAGCGTAGAACAGGGATATGGCTACACCTTC. Translated, it gives CASSVEQGYGYTF. V is TRBV9 and J is TRBJ1-2; a weak D match, TRBD1 (6 bases). CDR1 and CDR2 from the germline V gene are SGDLS and YYNGEE. The CDR3 runs to 13 residues. V lost 0 bases to trimming and J lost 5 bases, with 8 bases between them.

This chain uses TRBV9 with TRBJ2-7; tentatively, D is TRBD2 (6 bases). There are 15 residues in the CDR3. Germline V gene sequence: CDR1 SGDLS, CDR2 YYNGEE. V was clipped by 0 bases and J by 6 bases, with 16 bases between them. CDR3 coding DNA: TGTGCCAGCAGCGTAGGGCCTAGCGTTTGGGGCGAGCAGTACTTC. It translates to CASSVGPSVWGEQYF.

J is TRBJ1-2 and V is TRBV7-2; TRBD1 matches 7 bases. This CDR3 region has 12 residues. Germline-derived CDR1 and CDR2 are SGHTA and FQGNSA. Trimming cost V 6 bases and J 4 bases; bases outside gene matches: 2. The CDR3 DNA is TGTGCCAGCAGGGGGGACAGCTATGGCTACACCTTC. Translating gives CASRGDSYGYTF.

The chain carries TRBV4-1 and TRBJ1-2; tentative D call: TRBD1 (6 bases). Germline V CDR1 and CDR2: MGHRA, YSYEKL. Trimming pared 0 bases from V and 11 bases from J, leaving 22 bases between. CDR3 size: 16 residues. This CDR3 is CASSQERAGAAIRYTF. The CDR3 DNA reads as TGCGCCAGCAGCCAAGAGCGGGCAGGGGCCGCGATAAGGTACACCTTC.